The T cell receptor (beta chain) under discussion was sequenced for a study of identical twins. General observations from the study: Fewer insertions were carried by abundant cord blood beta clonotypes, but none was seen in memory repertoires.

This clonotype was counted between two and nine times. Its antigen is unknown. Each CDR3 protein is one row after TCRdb ran MiXCR on the 5' RACE reads. The table lists 450,000 or so distinct CDR3 sequences, approximately 17% of them singletons. In germline, CDR1 is MDHEN, CDR2 SYDVKM. Germline trimming cut 3 bases from V and 0 bases from J; bases unmatched to any gene: 2. The CDR3 is 16 amino acids. The sequence derives from a man aged 45-65 years in good health. This chain joins TRBV28 and TRBJ2-6; 7 bases are a match to TRBD1. Sequencing input: naive T cells sorted from blood. The CDR3 is CASSLDRHSGANVLTF. The DNA for the CDR3 is TGTGCCAGCAGTTTGGACAGGCACTCTGGGGCCAACGTCCTGACTTTC.